This T cell receptor (beta chain) stems from a study of CD8+ T cells in alopecia areata. Across the whole study: Patients given treatment had severity scored by the percentage of scalp area affected.

After isolation, RNA underwent reverse transcription to generate cDNA as the sequencing template. Repertoires were generated with immunoSEQ multiplex PCR, while TCRdb's copy carries only in-frame clones and drops some. The sample lists approximately 200,000 clones, about 60% occurring once. Trimming cost V 7 bases and J 5 bases; bases outside gene matches: 6. Germline V gives CDR1 SQVTM, CDR2 ANQGSEA. This CDR3 has 13 residues. Comments on this clone: The same CDR3 is also encoded by other DNA sequences in this sample.

Documented treatment: oral pan-JAK inhibitor, 5-10 mg twice daily. This material consisted of CD4+ T cells sorted from blood, taken at week 4, from a patient treated with tofacitinib. This sequence joins TRBV29-1 and TRBJ2-2, with 8 bases lining up with TRBD1. This clonotype was obtained from a human donor with alopecia areata. CDR3 nucleotide sequence: TGCAGCGCCGACAGGGGAGGAACCGGGGAGCTGTTTTTT. It is translated as CSADRGGTGELFF.